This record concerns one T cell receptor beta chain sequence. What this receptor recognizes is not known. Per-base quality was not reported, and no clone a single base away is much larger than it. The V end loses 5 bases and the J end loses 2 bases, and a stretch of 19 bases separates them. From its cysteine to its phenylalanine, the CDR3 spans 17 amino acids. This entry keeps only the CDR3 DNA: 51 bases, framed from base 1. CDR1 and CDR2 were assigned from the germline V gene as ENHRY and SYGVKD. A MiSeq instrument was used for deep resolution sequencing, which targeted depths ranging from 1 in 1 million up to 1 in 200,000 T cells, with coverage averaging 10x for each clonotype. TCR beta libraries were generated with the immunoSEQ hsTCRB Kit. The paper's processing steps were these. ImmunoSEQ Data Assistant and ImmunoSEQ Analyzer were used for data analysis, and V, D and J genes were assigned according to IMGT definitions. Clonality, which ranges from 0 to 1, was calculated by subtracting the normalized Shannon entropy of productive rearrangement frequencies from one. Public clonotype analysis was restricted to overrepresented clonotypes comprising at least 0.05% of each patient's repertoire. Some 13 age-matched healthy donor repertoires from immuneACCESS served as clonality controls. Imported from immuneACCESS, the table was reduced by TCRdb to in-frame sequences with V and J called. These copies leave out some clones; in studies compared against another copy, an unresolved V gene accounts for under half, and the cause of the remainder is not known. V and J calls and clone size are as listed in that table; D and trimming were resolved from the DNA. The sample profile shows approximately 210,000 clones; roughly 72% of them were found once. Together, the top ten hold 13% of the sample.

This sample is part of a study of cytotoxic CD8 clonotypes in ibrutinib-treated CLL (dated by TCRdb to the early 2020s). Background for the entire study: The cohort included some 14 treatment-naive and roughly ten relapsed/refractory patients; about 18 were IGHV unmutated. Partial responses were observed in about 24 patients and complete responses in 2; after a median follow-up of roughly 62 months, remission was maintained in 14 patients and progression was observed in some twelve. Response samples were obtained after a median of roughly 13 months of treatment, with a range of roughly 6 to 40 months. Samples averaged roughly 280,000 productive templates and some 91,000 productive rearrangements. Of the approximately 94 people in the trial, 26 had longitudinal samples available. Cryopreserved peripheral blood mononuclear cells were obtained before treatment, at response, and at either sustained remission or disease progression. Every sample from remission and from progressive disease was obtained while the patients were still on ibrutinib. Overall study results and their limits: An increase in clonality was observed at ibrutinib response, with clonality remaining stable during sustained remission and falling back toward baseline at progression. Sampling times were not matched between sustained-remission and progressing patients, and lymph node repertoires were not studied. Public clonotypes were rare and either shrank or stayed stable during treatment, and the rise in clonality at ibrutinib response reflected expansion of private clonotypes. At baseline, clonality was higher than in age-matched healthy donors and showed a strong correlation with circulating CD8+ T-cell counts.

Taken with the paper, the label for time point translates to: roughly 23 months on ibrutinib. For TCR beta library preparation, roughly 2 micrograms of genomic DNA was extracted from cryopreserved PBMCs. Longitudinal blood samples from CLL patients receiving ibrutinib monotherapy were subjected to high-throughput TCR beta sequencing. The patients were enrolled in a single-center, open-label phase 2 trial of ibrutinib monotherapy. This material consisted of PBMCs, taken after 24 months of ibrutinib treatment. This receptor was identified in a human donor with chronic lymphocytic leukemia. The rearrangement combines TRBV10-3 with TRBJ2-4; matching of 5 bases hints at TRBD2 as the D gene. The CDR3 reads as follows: CAISTTTNLAPKNIQYF. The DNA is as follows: TGTGCCATCAGTACCACGACGAACCTAGCTCCCAAAAACATTCAGTACTTC.